This passage covers 4 T cell receptor beta chains from one sample sequenced in a study of T-cell memory formation after mild COVID-19. TCRdb independently ran MiXCR on the 5' RACE reads; one entry per CDR3 protein. The table has about half a million distinct CDR3 sequences, 15% to 20% seen once. The source material was PBMCs or a T cell subset sorted from them (not recorded which). Receptor source: an adult woman who had mild COVID-19 (a few samples of this study predate the infection). Cell type and time point are not known.

The gene calls are TRBV24-1 and TRBJ2-2, with D possibly being TRBD2 (6 bases). This CDR3 has 15 amino acids. The V end lost 7 bases, the J end lost 3 bases, and 14 bases lay between the germline ends. In germline, CDR1 is KGHDR, CDR2 SFDVKD. Here the CDR3 DNA reads TGTGCCACCAGCTTGACGGGGGAACACACCGGGGAGCTGTTTTTT. Translated, it gives CATSLTGEHTGELFF.

There are a few counts of this clonotype. The chain is built from TRBV7-9 and TRBJ2-7; D is possibly TRBD1 (5 bases). V was pared by 7 bases and J by 6 bases, with 28 bases between. This CDR3 contains 17 residues. Germline V lookup: CDR1 SEHNR, CDR2 FQNEAQ (reference sequence). CDR3 DNA sequence: TGTGCCAGCACCCCATTTTTAGGTACCCAACAGGTGTCCGAGCAGTACTTC. Protein: CASTPFLGTQQVSEQYF.

This CDR3 is CSESCSGQVYEQYF. CDR3 coding DNA: TGCAGTGAGAGCTGTAGCGGGCAAGTCTACGAGCAGTACTTC. The chain employs TRBV20-1 and TRBJ2-7; TRBD2 agrees at 7 bases. Trimming took 7 bases from V and 3 from J; bases not matched to a gene: 12. CDR1 and CDR2 from the germline V gene are DFQATT and SNEGSKA (reference sequence). The CDR3 is 14 residues long.

This clonotype has a count of ten or more. J is TRBJ2-3 and V is TRBV6-6; 12 positions agree with TRBD2. This CDR3 is built from 20 residues. Germline values: CDR1 MNHNY, CDR2 SVGAGI (reference sequence). V gave up 5 bases and J gave up 0 bases; unmatched junction bases: 15. CDR3 sequence: CASSPPSGLAGKSSTDTQYF. In DNA form, the CDR3 reads TGTGCCAGCAGTCCGCCGAGCGGACTAGCGGGAAAATCTAGCACAGATACGCAGTATTTT.